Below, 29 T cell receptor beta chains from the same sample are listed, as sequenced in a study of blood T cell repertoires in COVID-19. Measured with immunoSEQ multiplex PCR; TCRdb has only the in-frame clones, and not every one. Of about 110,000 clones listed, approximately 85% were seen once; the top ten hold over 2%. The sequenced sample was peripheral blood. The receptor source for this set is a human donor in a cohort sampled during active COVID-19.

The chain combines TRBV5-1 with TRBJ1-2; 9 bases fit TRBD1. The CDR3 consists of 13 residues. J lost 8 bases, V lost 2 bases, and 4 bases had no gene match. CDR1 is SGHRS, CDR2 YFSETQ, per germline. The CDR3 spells CASSLQGAEGYTF. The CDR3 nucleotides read TGCGCCAGCAGCTTACAGGGGGCGGAAGGCTACACCTTC.

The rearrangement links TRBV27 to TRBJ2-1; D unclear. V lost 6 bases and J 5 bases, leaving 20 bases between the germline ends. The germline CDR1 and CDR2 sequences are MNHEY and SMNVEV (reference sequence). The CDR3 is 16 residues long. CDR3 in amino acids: CASSPISPFRDNEQFF. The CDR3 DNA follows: TGTGCCAGCAGCCCGATCAGTCCCTTTCGGGACAATGAGCAGTTCTTC.

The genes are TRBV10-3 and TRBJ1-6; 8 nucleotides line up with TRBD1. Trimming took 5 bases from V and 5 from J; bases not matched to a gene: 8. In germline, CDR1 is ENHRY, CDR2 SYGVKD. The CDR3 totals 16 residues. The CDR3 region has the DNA TGTGCCATCAGTCCCTGGACAGGGACGGATAATTCACCCCTCCACTTT. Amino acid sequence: CAISPWTGTDNSPLHF.

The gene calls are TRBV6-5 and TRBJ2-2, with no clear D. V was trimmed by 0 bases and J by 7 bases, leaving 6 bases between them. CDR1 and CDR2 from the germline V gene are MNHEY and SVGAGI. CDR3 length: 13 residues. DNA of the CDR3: TGTGCCAGCAGTTACTCCGGGTACGGGGAGCTGTTTTTT. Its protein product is CASSYSGYGELFF.

The CDR3 is CASSSGTVLGNYGYTF. The CDR3 DNA reads TGTGCCAGCAGTTCCGGGACAGTGCTCGGGAACTATGGCTACACCTTC. This rearrangement joins TRBV27 to TRBJ1-2, with 7 positions matching TRBD1. In germline, CDR1 is MNHEY, CDR2 SMNVEV (reference sequence). Unmatched junction bases numbered 10, after V lost 4 bases and J lost 2 bases. CDR3 size: 16 residues.

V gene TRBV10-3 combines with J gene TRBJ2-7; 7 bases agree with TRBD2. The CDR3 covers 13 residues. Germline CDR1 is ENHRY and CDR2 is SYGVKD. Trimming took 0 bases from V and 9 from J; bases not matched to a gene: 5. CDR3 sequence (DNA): TGTGCCATCAGTGAGTCAGCGGGAAATCTGCAGTACTTC. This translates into CAISESAGNLQYF.

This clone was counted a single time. As DNA, the CDR3 is TGTGCCGCCGGGCCTGGGGGGGGGTACGAGCAGTACTTC. Translating gives CAAGPGGGYEQYF. The rearrangement uses TRBV6-5 and TRBJ2-7; 7 nucleotides line up with TRBD2. Per germline, CDR1 MNHEY and CDR2 SVGAGI. The V segment lost 11 bases and the J segment 4 bases; nucleotides outside the gene matches: 11. This CDR3 has 13 amino acids.

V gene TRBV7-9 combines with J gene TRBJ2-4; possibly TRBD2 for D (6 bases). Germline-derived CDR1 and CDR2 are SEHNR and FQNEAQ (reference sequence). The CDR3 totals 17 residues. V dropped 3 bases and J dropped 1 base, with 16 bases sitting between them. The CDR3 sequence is CASSFRGAGMAKNIQYF. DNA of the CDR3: TGTGCCAGCAGCTTCCGAGGGGCGGGGATGGCCAAAAACATTCAGTACTTC. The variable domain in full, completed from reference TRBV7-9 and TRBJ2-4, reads DTGVSQNPRHKITKRGQNVTFRCDPISEHNRLYWYRQTLGQGPEFLTYFQNEAQLEKSRLLSDRFSAERPKGSFSTLEIQRTEQGDSAMYLCASSFRGAGMAKNIQYFGAGTRLSVL.

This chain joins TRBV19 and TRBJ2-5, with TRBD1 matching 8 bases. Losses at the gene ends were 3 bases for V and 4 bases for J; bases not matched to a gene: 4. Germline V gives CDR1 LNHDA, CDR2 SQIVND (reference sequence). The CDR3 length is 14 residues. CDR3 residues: CASSIQQGGETQYF. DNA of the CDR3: TGTGCCAGTAGTATCCAACAGGGGGGAGAGACCCAGTACTTC. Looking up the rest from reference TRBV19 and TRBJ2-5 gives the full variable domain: DGGITQSPKYLFRKEGQNVTLSCEQNLNHDAMYWYRQDPGQGLRLIYYSQIVNDFQKGDIAEGYSVSREKKESFPLTVTSAQKNPTAFYLCASSIQQGGETQYFGPGTRLLVL.

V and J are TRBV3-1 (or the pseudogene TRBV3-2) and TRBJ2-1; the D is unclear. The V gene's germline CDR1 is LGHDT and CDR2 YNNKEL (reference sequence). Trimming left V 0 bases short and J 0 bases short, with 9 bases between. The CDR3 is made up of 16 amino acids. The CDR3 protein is CASSQDPAISYNEQFF. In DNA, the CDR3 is TGTGCCAGCAGCCAAGACCCAGCGATCTCCTACAATGAGCAGTTCTTC.

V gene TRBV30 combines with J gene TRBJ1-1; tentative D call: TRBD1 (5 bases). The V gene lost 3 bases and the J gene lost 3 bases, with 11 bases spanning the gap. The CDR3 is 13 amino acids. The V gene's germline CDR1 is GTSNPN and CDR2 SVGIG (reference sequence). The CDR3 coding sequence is TGTGCCTGGAGCGAACAGGCCTACACTGAAGCTTTCTTT. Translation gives CAWSEQAYTEAFF. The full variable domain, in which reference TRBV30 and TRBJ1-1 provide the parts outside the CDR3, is SQTIHQWPATLVQPVGSPLSLECTVEGTSNPNLYWYRQAAGRGLQLLFYSVGIGQISSEVPQNLSASRPQDRQFILSSKKLLLSDSGFYLCAWSEQAYTEAFFGQGTRLTVV.

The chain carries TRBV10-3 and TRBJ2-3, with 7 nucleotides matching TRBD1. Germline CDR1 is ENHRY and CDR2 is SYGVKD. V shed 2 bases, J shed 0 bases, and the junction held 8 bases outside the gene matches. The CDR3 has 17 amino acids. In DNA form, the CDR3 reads TGTGCCATCAGTGAGGATCCGACAGGGTATAGCACAGATACGCAGTATTTT. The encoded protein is CAISEDPTGYSTDTQYF.

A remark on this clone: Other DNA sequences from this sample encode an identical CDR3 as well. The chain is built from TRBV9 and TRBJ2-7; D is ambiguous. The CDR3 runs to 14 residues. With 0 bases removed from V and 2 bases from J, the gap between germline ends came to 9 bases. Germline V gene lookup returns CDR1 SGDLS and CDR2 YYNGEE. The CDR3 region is CASSVGGSAYEQYF. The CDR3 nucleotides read TGTGCCAGCAGCGTAGGCGGATCCGCCTACGAGCAGTACTTC. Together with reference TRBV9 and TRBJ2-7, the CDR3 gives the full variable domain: DSGVTQTPKHLITATGQRVTLRCSPRSGDLSVYWYQQSLDQGLQFLIQYYNGEERAKGNILERFSAQQFPDLHSELNLSSLELGDSALYFCASSVGGSAYEQYFGPGTRLTVT.

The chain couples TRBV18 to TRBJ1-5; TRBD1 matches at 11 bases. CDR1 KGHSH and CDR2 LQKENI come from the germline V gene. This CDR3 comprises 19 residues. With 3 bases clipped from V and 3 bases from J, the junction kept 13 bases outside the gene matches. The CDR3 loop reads CASSPGVGTGGLANQPQHF. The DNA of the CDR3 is TGTGCCAGCTCACCGGGCGTCGGGACAGGGGGGCTTGCCAATCAGCCCCAGCATTTT.

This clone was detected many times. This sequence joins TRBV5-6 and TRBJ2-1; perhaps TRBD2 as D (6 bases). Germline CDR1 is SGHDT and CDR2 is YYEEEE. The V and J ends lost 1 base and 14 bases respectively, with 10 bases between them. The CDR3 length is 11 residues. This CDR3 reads CASSLWREEFF. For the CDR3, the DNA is TGTGCCAGCAGCTTGTGGCGGGAAGAGTTCTTC.

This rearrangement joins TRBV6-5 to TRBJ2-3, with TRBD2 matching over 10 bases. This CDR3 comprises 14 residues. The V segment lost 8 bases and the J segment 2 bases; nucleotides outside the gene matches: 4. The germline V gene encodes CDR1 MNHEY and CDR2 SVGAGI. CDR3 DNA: TGTGCCAGCTTAGCGGGAGGATCCACAGATACGCAGTATTTT. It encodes CASLAGGSTDTQYF.

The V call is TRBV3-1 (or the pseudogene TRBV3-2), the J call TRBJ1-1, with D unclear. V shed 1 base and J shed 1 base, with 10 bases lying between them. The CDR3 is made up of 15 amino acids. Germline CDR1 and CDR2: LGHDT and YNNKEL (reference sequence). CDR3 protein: CASSQAFRGNTEAFF. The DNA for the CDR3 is TGTGCCAGCAGCCAAGCCTTTCGGGGGAACACTGAAGCTTTCTTT.

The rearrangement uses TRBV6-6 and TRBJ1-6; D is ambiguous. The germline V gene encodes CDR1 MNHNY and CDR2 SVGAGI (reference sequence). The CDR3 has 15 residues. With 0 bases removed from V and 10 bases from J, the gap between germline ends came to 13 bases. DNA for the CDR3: TGTGCCAGCAGTTACTCAGTGGAATCAGGCTCACCCCTCCACTTT. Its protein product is CASSYSVESGSPLHF.

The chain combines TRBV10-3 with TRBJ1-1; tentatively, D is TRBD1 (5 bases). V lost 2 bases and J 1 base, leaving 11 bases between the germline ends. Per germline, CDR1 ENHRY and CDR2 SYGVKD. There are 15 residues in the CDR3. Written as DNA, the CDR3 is TGTGCCATCAGTGAGCCCCGGGGGAGGAACACTGAAGCTTTCTTT. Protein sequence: CAISEPRGRNTEAFF.

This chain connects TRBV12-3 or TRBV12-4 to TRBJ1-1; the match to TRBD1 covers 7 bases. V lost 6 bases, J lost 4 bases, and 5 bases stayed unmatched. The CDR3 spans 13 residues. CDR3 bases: TGTGCCAGCAGGCCTAGGGGGCTCACTGAAGCTTTCTTT. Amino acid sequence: CASRPRGLTEAFF.

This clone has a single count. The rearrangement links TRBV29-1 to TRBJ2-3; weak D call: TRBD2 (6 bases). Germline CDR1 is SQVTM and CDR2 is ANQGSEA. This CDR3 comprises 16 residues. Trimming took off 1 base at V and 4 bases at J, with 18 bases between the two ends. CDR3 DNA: TGCAGCGTTGAAGCCCCCGGGGAGTCGGGGGCAGATACGCAGTATTTT. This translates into CSVEAPGESGADTQYF.

CDR3 nucleotides: TGTGCCTGGAGGGCGGGGGCGAACACTGAAGCTTTCTTT. Protein: CAWRAGANTEAFF. The genes are TRBV30 and TRBJ1-1, with D possibly being TRBD1 (6 bases). CDR1 GTSNPN and CDR2 SVGIG come from the germline V gene (reference sequence). This CDR3 is 13 amino acids long. V was clipped by 3 bases and J by 1 base, with 9 bases between them. The whole variable domain, filled in from reference TRBV30 and TRBJ1-1, reads SQTIHQWPATLVQPVGSPLSLECTVEGTSNPNLYWYRQAAGRGLQLLFYSVGIGQISSEVPQNLSASRPQDRQFILSSKKLLLSDSGFYLCAWRAGANTEAFFGQGTRLTVV.

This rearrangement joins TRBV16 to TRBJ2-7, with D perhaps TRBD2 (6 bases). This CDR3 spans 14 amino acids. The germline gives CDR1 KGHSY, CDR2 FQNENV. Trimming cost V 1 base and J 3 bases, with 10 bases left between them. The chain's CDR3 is CASSQLRDGYEQYF. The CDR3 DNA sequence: TGTGCCAGCAGCCAATTGCGGGACGGCTACGAGCAGTACTTC.

For the CDR3, the DNA is TGTGCCACCAGCATTGGAACAGGGGTCCCGAACACTGAAGCTTTCTTT. Its translation is CATSIGTGVPNTEAFF. This sequence joins TRBV15 and TRBJ1-1; 7 positions match TRBD1. The CDR3 is made up of 16 amino acids. Looked up from germline, CDR1 is LNHNV and CDR2 is YYDKDF (reference sequence). V lost 4 bases, J lost 1 base, and 9 bases stayed unmatched.

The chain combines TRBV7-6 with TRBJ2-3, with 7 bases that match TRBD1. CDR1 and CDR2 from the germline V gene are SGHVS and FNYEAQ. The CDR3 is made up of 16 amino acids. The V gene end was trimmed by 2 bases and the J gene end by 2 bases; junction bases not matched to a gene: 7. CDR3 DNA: TGTGCCAGCAGCTTAAGGGACAGACCATACACAGATACGCAGTATTTT. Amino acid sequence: CASSLRDRPYTDTQYF.

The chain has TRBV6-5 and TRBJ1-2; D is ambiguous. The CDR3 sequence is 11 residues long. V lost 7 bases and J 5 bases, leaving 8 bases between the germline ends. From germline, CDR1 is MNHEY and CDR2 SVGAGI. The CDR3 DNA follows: TGTGCCAGCATTTCCCTTTATGGCTACACCTTC. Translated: CASISLYGYTF.

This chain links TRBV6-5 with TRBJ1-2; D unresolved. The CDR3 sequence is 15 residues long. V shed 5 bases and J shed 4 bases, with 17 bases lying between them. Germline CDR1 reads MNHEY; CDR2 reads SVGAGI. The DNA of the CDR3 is TGTGCCAGCAGTCCCCGTCTCGAGAGTCCCTATGGCTACACCTTC. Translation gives CASSPRLESPYGYTF.

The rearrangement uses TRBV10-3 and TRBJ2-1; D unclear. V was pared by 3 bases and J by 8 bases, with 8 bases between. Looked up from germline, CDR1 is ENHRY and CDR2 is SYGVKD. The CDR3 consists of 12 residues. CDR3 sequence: CAISDGFDEQFF. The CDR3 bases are TGTGCCATCAGTGACGGGTTCGATGAGCAGTTCTTC.

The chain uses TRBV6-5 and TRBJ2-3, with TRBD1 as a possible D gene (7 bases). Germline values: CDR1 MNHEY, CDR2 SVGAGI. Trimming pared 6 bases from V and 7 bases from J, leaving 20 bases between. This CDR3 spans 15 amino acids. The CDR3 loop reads CASRPDRVGGHTQYF. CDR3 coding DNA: TGTGCCAGCAGGCCCGACAGGGTGGGGGGCCATACGCAGTATTTT.